The 14 T cell receptor beta chains below were found in one sample sequenced in a study of T cells in Graves' hyperthyroidism and ophthalmopathy. RNA transcripts were the template for amplifying TCR beta CDR3 regions. RT-PCR in the first round (using the HTBI primer set) targeted the TCR CDR3. MiXCR, applied by TCRdb to the multiplex PCR reads, yields one record per CDR3 protein. The sample gives around 600,000 distinct CDR3 sequences, approximately 15% of which show up once; more than 6% is in the top ten. The sample consisted of blood. All receptors come from a woman between 18 and 30 years old with Graves' ophthalmopathy.

This clonotype occurred once. A much larger clone lies a single base off, so this may be a read error. The chain recombines TRBV24-1 with TRBJ2-1, with D possibly matching TRBD2 (6 bases). This CDR3 contains 15 residues. V shed 5 bases and J shed 7 bases, with 17 bases lying between them. Germline CDR1 is KGHDR and CDR2 is SFDVKD. The CDR3 DNA is TGTGCCACCAGTGGTTTTCCAGGACTATGGAATGAGCAGTTCTTC. Translated, it gives CATSGFPGLWNEQFF.

This clonotype was seen a few times. V gene TRBV5-6 combines with J gene TRBJ2-1, with D unresolved. Germline V CDR1 and CDR2: SGHDT, YYEEEE. This CDR3 has 12 amino acids. Trimming pared 3 bases from V and 11 bases from J, leaving 12 bases between. The CDR3 is CASSSDAIKQFF. CDR3 DNA: TGTGCCAGCAGCTCCGACGCCATAAAGCAGTTCTTC.

This sequence joins TRBV4-2 and TRBJ1-1; 7 positions agree with TRBD1. V shed 1 base and J 9 bases; nucleotides not matched to a gene: 8. The germline V gene has CDR1 LGHNA and CDR2 YNFKEQ. The CDR3 sequence is 14 residues long. The CDR3 DNA follows: TGTGCCAGCAGCCAAGGACAGGGAGGAGTACAAGCTTTCTTT. Protein sequence: CASSQGQGGVQAFF.

Ten or more counts support this clonotype. The chain is built from TRBV28 and TRBJ2-3; D is ambiguous. The V end was cut by 7 bases, the J end by 2 bases, with 13 bases between. CDR1 and CDR2 (germline): MDHEN, SYDVKM. This CDR3 contains 14 residues. The CDR3 is CASKEAYVTDTQYF. The CDR3 coding sequence is TGTGCCAGCAAAGAAGCTTACGTCACAGATACGCAGTATTTT.

The CDR3 reads CASSWDRFTGELFF. As DNA, the CDR3 is TGTGCCAGCAGCTGGGACAGATTCACCGGGGAGCTGTTTTTT. The rearrangement links TRBV5-8 to TRBJ2-2; 7 bases are shared with TRBD1. The CDR3 is 14 residues long. The trim removed 3 bases at V and 4 bases at J, leaving 3 bases unmatched. Germline V lookup: CDR1 SGHTS, CDR2 YDEGEE.

Ten or more counts support this clonotype. The rearrangement links TRBV20-1 to TRBJ2-3, with TRBD2 matching 15 bases. Per the germline V gene, CDR1 is DFQATT and CDR2 is SNEGSKA (reference sequence). CDR3 size: 17 residues. The V segment lost 5 bases and the J segment 2 bases; nucleotides outside the gene matches: 8. The CDR3 coding sequence is TGCAGTGCTCGCGGACTAGCGGGAGGGCACCTCACAGATACGCAGTATTTT. Its protein product is CSARGLAGGHLTDTQYF.

Only a few counts were recorded for this clonotype. The chain combines TRBV7-2 with TRBJ2-7, with TRBD2 identical over 9 bases. The germline V gene encodes CDR1 SGHTA and CDR2 FQGNSA. The V and J ends lost 6 bases and 7 bases, in that order; junction bases with no gene match: 16. The CDR3 length is 16 residues. CDR3 region: CASRRSAGLAPWEQYF. CDR3 coding DNA: TGTGCCAGCAGACGCTCGGCGGGACTAGCTCCGTGGGAGCAGTACTTC.

In its sample, this clonotype was seen many times. The V and J genes are TRBV12-3 or TRBV12-4 and TRBJ1-1; TRBD1 might be the D (5 bases). With 1 base removed from V and 2 bases from J, the gap between germline ends came to 14 bases. This CDR3 has 16 amino acids. CDR3 nucleotides: TGTGCCAGCAGTTTAGGGACGTGGGGCGACAACACTGAAGCTTTCTTT. Protein: CASSLGTWGDNTEAFF.

This clonotype was counted many times. V and J are TRBV7-2 and TRBJ2-7; the match to TRBD1 covers 10 bases. With 1 base clipped from V and 3 bases from J, the junction kept 3 bases outside the gene matches. Germline-derived CDR1 and CDR2 are SGHTA and FQGNSA. CDR3 size: 15 residues. CDR3 nucleotide sequence: TGTGCCAGCAGCTTAGGGGGACAGGGGATCTACGAGCAGTACTTC. This sequence encodes CASSLGGQGIYEQYF.

This clonotype was recorded at least ten times. CDR3 loop: CASRASSGNTIYF. The CDR3 DNA reads as TGTGCCAGCAGGGCGAGCTCTGGAAACACCATATATTTT. The J gene is TRBJ1-3, the V gene TRBV6-1; D unresolved. The V gene's germline CDR1 is MNHNS and CDR2 SASEGT. The CDR3 sequence is 13 residues long. V was cut by 6 bases and J by 0 bases, with 6 bases left in between.

Details on this clonotype: Since a much larger clone is just one base distant, this may be a read error. The chain has TRBV11-3 and TRBJ2-7; weak D call: TRBD1 (6 bases). V was cut by 5 bases and J by 5 bases, with 13 bases left in between. The germline CDR1 and CDR2 sequences are SGHNT and YENEEA. This CDR3 contains 13 residues. This CDR3 is CASSPLPGDEQYF. For the CDR3, the DNA is TGTGCCAGCAGCCCCCTACCAGGGGACGAGCAGTACTTC.

In its sample, this clonotype was seen many times. The rearrangement joins TRBV2 to TRBJ2-3; D is ambiguous. CDR3 size: 12 residues. Trimming cost V 4 bases and J 9 bases, with 11 bases left between them. From germline, CDR1 is SNHLY and CDR2 FYNNEI. Written as DNA, the CDR3 is TGTGCCAGCAGTGTAACGCCAAGAACGCAGTATTTT. It is translated as CASSVTPRTQYF.

This clonotype occurred many times. This chain connects TRBV11-3 to TRBJ1-4; 7 positions match TRBD1. Per the germline V gene, CDR1 is SGHNT and CDR2 is YENEEA. The CDR3 has 15 residues. The V and J ends lost 1 base and 4 bases, in that order; junction bases with no gene match: 3. The CDR3 DNA sequence: TGTGCCAGCAGCTTAGGGGACAGTATTAATGAAAAACTGTTTTTT. As protein: CASSLGDSINEKLFF.

In its sample, this clonotype was seen a few times. This chain joins TRBV7-9 and TRBJ2-3, with TRBD2 identical over 8 bases. CDR1 and CDR2 (germline): SEHNR, FQNEAQ (reference sequence). J lost 4 bases, V lost 1 base, and 13 bases had no gene match. The CDR3 contains 18 residues. CDR3 loop: CASSLGWGAGEGADTQYF. In DNA form, the CDR3 reads TGTGCCAGCAGCTTAGGATGGGGAGCGGGAGAAGGTGCAGATACGCAGTATTTT.